The 27 T cell receptor beta chains below come from one sample, sequenced in a study of type 1 regulatory T cells. Study-wide points: Compared with non-Tr1 cells, Tr1 cells showed a narrower TCR repertoire.

TCRdb re-called the reads through MiXCR, storing one row per CDR3 protein. The sample records about 71,000 distinct CDR3 sequences, less than 25% being singletons. The antigens for these receptors are not known. The sequenced material came from cultured type 1 regulatory T (Tr1) cells, either the whole culture or a sorted fraction (not recorded which). The receptors here all came from a human donor in good health.

This clonotype appeared a few times. The rearrangement joins TRBV7-2 to TRBJ2-2; D not resolved. This CDR3 has 14 residues. Germline V gives CDR1 SGHTA, CDR2 FQGNSA. V lost 0 bases and J 4 bases, leaving 6 bases between the germline ends. For the CDR3, the DNA is TGTGCCAGCAGCTTAGCCCCGGGCACCGGGGAGCTGTTTTTT. Protein product: CASSLAPGTGELFF.

This clonotype occurred a few times. The chain employs TRBV6-2 or TRBV6-3 and TRBJ2-5; 7 bases are shared with TRBD2. V dropped 2 bases and J dropped 5; count of bases not matched to a gene: 8. From germline, CDR1 is MNHEY and CDR2 SVGEGT. The length of the CDR3 is 15 residues. CDR3 residues: CASSYGGVRGETQYF. Here the CDR3 DNA reads TGTGCCAGCAGTTACGGCGGAGTGCGGGGGGAGACCCAGTACTTC.

The chain joins TRBV18 to TRBJ1-5, with 9 bases fitting TRBD1. Unmatched junction bases numbered 10, after V lost 6 bases and J lost 7 bases. The CDR3 totals 15 residues. Germline values: CDR1 KGHSH, CDR2 LQKENI. The CDR3 DNA follows: TGTGCCAGCTCGACTGGACAGGGGCAGGGACAGCCCCAGCATTTT. Protein product: CASSTGQGQGQPQHF.

The rearrangement joins TRBV5-1 to TRBJ2-5; 8 bases align to TRBD1. The germline V gene encodes CDR1 SGHRS and CDR2 YFSETQ. CDR3 length: 19 residues. J lost 0 bases, V lost 1 base, and 14 bases had no gene match. Written as DNA, the CDR3 is TGCGCCAGCAGCTTGAAGGAATTGTTTAGGACAGGGTACCAAGAGACCCAGTACTTC. Protein sequence: CASSLKELFRTGYQETQYF.

The table lists this clonotype with a few counts. The chain uses TRBV29-1 and TRBJ2-1; maybe TRBD2 (5 bases). Germline values: CDR1 SQVTM, CDR2 ANQGSEA. CDR3 length equals 14 residues. V was pared by 7 bases and J by 6 bases, with 19 bases between. DNA for the CDR3: TGCAGCGCGAGCCCCACGGGGATGGGCAATGAGCAGTTCTTC. Encoded protein: CSASPTGMGNEQFF.

This chain uses TRBV20-1 with TRBJ1-5, with D possibly matching TRBD1 (5 bases). The CDR3 spans 14 residues. V lost 7 bases and J 2 bases, leaving 15 bases between the germline ends. Germline V gene sequence: CDR1 DFQATT, CDR2 SNEGSKA (reference sequence). The CDR3 DNA reads TGCAGTGTCCGGGGGTATCCCCGCAATCAGCCCCAGCATTTT. It specifies CSVRGYPRNQPQHF.

J is TRBJ2-1 and V is TRBV28; 8 bases are shared with TRBD2. The CDR3 spans 15 residues. The V gene's germline CDR1 is MDHEN and CDR2 SYDVKM. The V segment lost 3 bases and the J segment 9 bases; nucleotides outside the gene matches: 10. The chain's CDR3 is CASSFGSGIYSEQFF. Here the CDR3 DNA reads TGTGCCAGCAGTTTCGGTAGCGGGATATATAGTGAGCAGTTCTTC.

This clonotype was seen more than once but under ten times. The chain has TRBV20-1 and TRBJ2-3; no reliable D call. CDR3 length: 12 amino acids. Trimming pared 7 bases from V and 0 bases from J, leaving 8 bases between. The germline V gene has CDR1 DFQATT and CDR2 SNEGSKA (reference sequence). DNA of the CDR3: TGCAGTGTTCCGACTAGCACAGATACGCAGTATTTT. Its translation: CSVPTSTDTQYF.

The CDR3 region is CASSLTTYTGYTF. CDR3 DNA sequence: TGCGCCAGCAGCTTGACGACATACACCGGCTACACCTTC. The rearrangement links TRBV5-1 to TRBJ1-2; D ambiguous. This CDR3 contains 13 residues. CDR1 is SGHRS, CDR2 YFSETQ, per germline. Trimming took 1 base from V and 8 from J, leaving 12 bases between them.

The chain joins TRBV6-2 or TRBV6-3 to TRBJ2-7; D is perhaps TRBD2 (6 bases). V was clipped by 7 bases and J by 3 bases, with 10 bases between them. The length of the CDR3 is 12 residues. Germline V gene sequence: CDR1 MNHEY, CDR2 SVGEGT. The CDR3 bases are TGTGCCAGCATGAGGGGAGGCTACGAGCAGTACTTC. Its protein product is CASMRGGYEQYF.

The chain combines TRBV20-1 with TRBJ2-3; perhaps D is TRBD1 or TRBD2 (5 bases each). The germline V gene has CDR1 DFQATT and CDR2 SNEGSKA (reference sequence). V lost 0 bases and J 1 base, leaving 11 bases between the germline ends. The CDR3 is 15 amino acids. The CDR3 here is CSARDPRGRTDTQYF. The CDR3 region has the DNA TGCAGTGCTAGAGATCCGAGGGGTCGCACAGATACGCAGTATTTT.

In its sample, this clonotype was seen a few times. V gene TRBV6-1 combines with J gene TRBJ2-2; no reliable D call. V lost 6 bases to trimming and J lost 4 bases, with 6 bases between them. CDR3 length equals 12 residues. The V gene's germline CDR1 is MNHNS and CDR2 SASEGT. In DNA, the CDR3 is TGTGCCAGCAGAGACATCACCGGGGAGCTGTTTTTT. It encodes CASRDITGELFF.

There are many counts of this clonotype. The genes are TRBV6-6 and TRBJ2-3; TRBD2 matches at 8 bases. This CDR3 is built from 14 residues. V lost 10 bases to trimming and J lost 0 bases; unmatched junction nucleotides: 6. Germline CDR1 and CDR2: MNHNY and SVGAGI (reference sequence). CDR3 DNA sequence: TGTGCCATCGCGACTAGCGCTAGCACAGATACGCAGTATTTT. Translating it yields CAIATSASTDTQYF.

This sequence joins TRBV18 and TRBJ1-1; tentatively, D is TRBD1 (6 bases). The V gene lost 1 base and the J gene lost 5 bases, with 14 bases spanning the gap. CDR3 length: 15 amino acids. CDR1 is KGHSH, CDR2 LQKENI, per germline. CDR3 nucleotides: TGTGCCAGCTCACCACAAGAATTACAGGGTACTGAAGCTTTCTTT. This gives the protein CASSPQELQGTEAFF. Using reference TRBV18 and TRBJ1-1 for the parts outside the CDR3, the full variable domain is NAGVMQNPRHLVRRRGQEARLRCSPMKGHSHVYWYRQLPEEGLKFMVYLQKENIIDESGMPKERFSAEFPKEGPSILRIQQVVRGDSAAYFCASSPQELQGTEAFFGQGTRLTVV.

The rearrangement joins TRBV30 to TRBJ1-2; 8 positions agree with TRBD1. Germline CDR1 GTSNPN, CDR2 SVGIG (reference sequence). This CDR3 spans 12 amino acids. V lost 1 base, J lost 8 bases, and 3 bases stayed unmatched. CDR3 bases: TGTGCCTGGAGTGGGACAGGGAACGGCTACACCTTC. It yields the protein CAWSGTGNGYTF.

This clonotype was recorded a few times. The rearrangement joins TRBV20-1 to TRBJ2-1, with 7 bases fitting TRBD2. This CDR3 region has 13 residues. Germline lookup yields CDR1 DFQATT and CDR2 SNEGSKA (reference sequence). Trimming at V came to 4 bases and at J to 10 bases, leaving 10 bases not matched to a gene. Here the CDR3 DNA reads TGCAGTGCTAATCGGGAGGTGGGGGGGGAGCAGTTCTTC. The encoded protein is CSANREVGGEQFF.

Turning to this clonotype: A much more abundant neighbour one base away suggests this may be a read error. The chain has TRBV5-1 and TRBJ2-3, with a weak D call TRBD1 (5 bases). V was clipped by 4 bases and J by 0 bases, with 9 bases between them. The CDR3 sequence is 14 residues long. Germline V gene sequence: CDR1 SGHRS, CDR2 YFSETQ. The CDR3 protein is CASSRQTSTDTQYF. The CDR3 DNA follows: TGCGCCAGCAGCCGACAGACAAGCACAGATACGCAGTATTTT.

This clonotype has a handful of counts. The genes are TRBV30 and TRBJ2-5, with unresolved D. CDR3 length: 12 amino acids. The germline CDR1 and CDR2 sequences are GTSNPN and SVGIG (reference sequence). Deletions cut 0 bases from V and 4 bases from J, with 6 bases between. The CDR3 sequence is CAWSVLAETQYF. The CDR3 coding sequence is TGTGCCTGGAGTGTACTGGCAGAGACCCAGTACTTC.

This clonotype was seen a few times. This chain uses TRBV20-1 with TRBJ2-5; 8 bases fit TRBD2. The CDR3 runs to 14 residues. J was trimmed by 5 bases and V by 5 bases; bases with no gene match: 10. Germline V gene lookup returns CDR1 DFQATT and CDR2 SNEGSKA (reference sequence). The CDR3 DNA reads as TGCAGTGCTCCCATAAGCGGGAGCAGGGAGACCCAGTACTTC. It is translated as CSAPISGSRETQYF.

This clonotype was observed a handful of times. The gene calls are TRBV20-1 and TRBJ1-5; D unresolved. Germline CDR1 DFQATT, CDR2 SNEGSKA (reference sequence). V lost 3 bases to trimming and J lost 0 bases, with 3 bases between them. This CDR3 has 12 residues. The chain's CDR3 is CSASTSNQPQHF. CDR3 nucleotides: TGCAGTGCTAGTACTAGCAATCAGCCCCAGCATTTT.

This clonotype was detected only a few times. The chain uses TRBV21-1 and TRBJ1-5; the table's D gene call, TRBD1, was not cross checked with the DNA. TRBV21-1 is flagged as a pseudogene. The CDR3 length is 15 residues. The CDR3 DNA reads TGTGCCAGCAGCGAACGGGCACAGGGCAATCAGCCCCAGCATTTT. Translated: CASSERAQGNQPQHF.

CDR3 loop: CASSLGTTSSYNEQFF. DNA for the CDR3: TGCGCCAGCAGCTTAGGGACTACTAGCTCCTACAATGAGCAGTTCTTC. This chain joins TRBV5-1 and TRBJ2-1, with 7 bases identical to TRBD2. V lost 2 bases to trimming and J lost 0 bases; unmatched junction nucleotides: 5. The CDR3 extends over 16 amino acids. The germline CDR1 and CDR2 sequences are SGHRS and YFSETQ. Drawing the rest from reference TRBV5-1 and TRBJ2-1, the complete variable domain is KAGVTQTPRYLIKTRGQQVTLSCSPISGHRSVSWYQQTPGQGLQFLFEYFSETQRNKGNFPGRFSGRQFSNSRSEMNVSTLELGDSALYLCASSLGTTSSYNEQFFGPGTRLTVL.

The chain links TRBV5-1 to TRBJ2-7, with 11 bases aligning to TRBD1. This CDR3 has 14 residues. Losses at the gene ends were 2 bases for V and 6 bases for J; bases not matched to a gene: 4. From germline, CDR1 is SGHRS and CDR2 YFSETQ. This CDR3 reads CASSFGTGGLEQYF. The CDR3 nucleotides are TGCGCCAGCAGCTTTGGGACAGGGGGACTCGAGCAGTACTTC.

In its sample, this clonotype was seen many times. V usage is TRBV20-1 and J usage is TRBJ2-1; 7 bases map to TRBD2. CDR1 is DFQATT, CDR2 SNEGSKA, per germline (reference sequence). This CDR3 region has 14 residues. V dropped 6 bases and J dropped 1; count of bases not matched to a gene: 6. DNA of the CDR3: TGCAGTGCAATGGGGAGGGCGTCCTACAATGAGCAGTTCTTC. It encodes CSAMGRASYNEQFF.

This clonotype was counted a few times. This chain connects TRBV12-3 or TRBV12-4 to TRBJ2-2; 7 nucleotides match TRBD1. This CDR3 has 15 residues. Losses at the gene ends were 5 bases for V and 2 bases for J; bases not matched to a gene: 5. The CDR3 reads CASSIGTANTGELFF. In nucleotides, the CDR3 is TGTGCCAGCAGTATCGGGACAGCTAACACCGGGGAGCTGTTTTTT.

This clonotype came up a few times. The CDR3 DNA sequence: TGTGCCAGCACCACGGGACTAGCGGGAGCAGATACGCAGTATTTT. The encoded protein is CASTTGLAGADTQYF. This rearrangement joins TRBV12-3 or TRBV12-4 to TRBJ2-3, with 14 bases that match TRBD2. The CDR3 covers 15 residues. Losses at the gene ends were 7 bases for V and 4 bases for J; bases not matched to a gene: 4.

The genes are TRBV20-1 and TRBJ2-5, with D possibly being TRBD1 (5 bases). This CDR3 spans 13 amino acids. The V gene lost 5 bases and the J gene lost 5 bases, with 15 bases spanning the gap. Germline CDR1 and CDR2: DFQATT and SNEGSKA (reference sequence). The CDR3 nucleotides are TGCAGTGCTGACCAGACAGTAGGGGAGACCCAGTACTTC. Translated, it gives CSADQTVGETQYF.